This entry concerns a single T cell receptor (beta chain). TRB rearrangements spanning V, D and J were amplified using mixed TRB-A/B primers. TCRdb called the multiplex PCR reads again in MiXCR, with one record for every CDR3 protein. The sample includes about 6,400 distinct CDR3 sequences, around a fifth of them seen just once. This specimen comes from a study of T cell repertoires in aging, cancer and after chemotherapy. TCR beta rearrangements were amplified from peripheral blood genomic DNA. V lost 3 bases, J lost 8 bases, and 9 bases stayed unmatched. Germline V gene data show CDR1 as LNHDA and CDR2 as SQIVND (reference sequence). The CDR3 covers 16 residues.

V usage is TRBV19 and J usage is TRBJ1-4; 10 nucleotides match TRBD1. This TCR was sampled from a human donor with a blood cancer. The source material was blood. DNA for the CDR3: TGTGCCAGTAGTATCCTCCCCGGGACAGGGGACGAAAAACTGTTTTTT. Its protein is CASSILPGTGDEKLFF.